What follows are 23 T cell receptor beta chains derived from one specimen sequenced in a study of cytomegalovirus exposure and HLA in healthy donors. With 60 Vbeta and 13 Jbeta primers, the PCR was carried out. This table comes from immunoSEQ multiplex PCR, and its TCRdb copy is limited to in-frame clones, with some not included. The table lists under 100,000 clones, around 9.1% of them singletons. Input material: PBMCs. The receptors stem from a man aged 60 to 69 in good health and CMV-seropositive.

This clone was recorded a few times. The CDR3 protein is CASSLDPGSPLHF. Here the CDR3 DNA reads TGCGCCAGCAGCTTGGATCCGGGGTCACCCCTCCACTTT. The V and J genes are TRBV5-1 and TRBJ1-6; D not resolved. Germline CDR1 and CDR2: SGHRS and YFSETQ. This CDR3 contains 13 residues. V was trimmed by 0 bases and J by 10 bases, leaving 8 bases between them. The whole variable domain, filled in from reference TRBV5-1 and TRBJ1-6, reads KAGVTQTPRYLIKTRGQQVTLSCSPISGHRSVSWYQQTPGQGLQFLFEYFSETQRNKGNFPGRFSGRQFSNSRSEMNVSTLELGDSALYLCASSLDPGSPLHFGNGTRLTVT.

The V and J genes are TRBV19 and TRBJ2-7; D not resolved. Germline CDR1 reads LNHDA; CDR2 reads SQIVND (reference sequence). Trimming took off 2 bases at V and 3 bases at J, with 11 bases between the two ends. The CDR3 covers 14 residues. Here the CDR3 reads CASSIRTQDYEQYF. CDR3 coding DNA: TGTGCCAGTAGTATAAGAACTCAGGACTACGAGCAGTACTTC.

This clone was seen a few times. The V call is TRBV28, the J call TRBJ1-4; D is possibly TRBD1 (6 bases). V was shortened by 3 bases and J by 8 bases, with 13 bases between the two germline ends. There are 14 residues in the CDR3. Germline CDR1 and CDR2: MDHEN and SYDVKM. The CDR3 coding sequence is TGTGCCAGCAGTTTCTCGCAGGGACACGAAAAACTGTTTTTT. Translating gives CASSFSQGHEKLFF.

V is TRBV18 and J is TRBJ2-2; TRBD2 aligns across 9 bases. The CDR3 extends over 13 amino acids. Germline lookup yields CDR1 KGHSH and CDR2 LQKENI. The CDR3 reads CGGGTSSTGELFF. CDR3 sequence (DNA): TGTGGGGGGGGGACTAGCTCCACCGGGGAGCTGTTTTTT.

Only a few counts were recorded for this clone. The genes are TRBV7-2 and TRBJ1-4, with no clear D. This CDR3 is built from 15 residues. Trimming pared 1 base from V and 8 bases from J, leaving 14 bases between. The germline CDR1 and CDR2 sequences are SGHTA and FQGNSA. CDR3 nucleotide sequence: TGTGCCAGCAGCTTAGTTAGGGCCCGGGAGGAAAAACTGTTTTTT. Translated, it gives CASSLVRAREEKLFF.

This clone was observed a few times. The chain uses TRBV11-2 and TRBJ2-7, with D maybe TRBD1 (5 bases). The V end was cut by 5 bases, the J end by 2 bases, with 16 bases between. CDR3 size: 15 residues. In germline, CDR1 is SGHAT, CDR2 FQNNGV. The CDR3, as DNA: TGTGCCAGCAGCAAAGGACCCTTGACAGCCTACGAGCAGTACTTC. This translates into CASSKGPLTAYEQYF.

This chain joins TRBV5-4 and TRBJ2-3, with 10 bases aligning to TRBD2. This CDR3 comprises 15 residues. J gave up 3 bases and V 4 bases, and 5 bases lay outside the gene matches. Germline V gene lookup returns CDR1 SGHNT and CDR2 YYREEE (reference sequence). The CDR3 bases are TGTGCCAGCAGCCCAACTAGCGGGAATACAGATACGCAGTATTTT. It codes for CASSPTSGNTDTQYF. Full variable domain (remainder filled in from reference TRBV5-4 and TRBJ2-3): ETGVTQSPTHLIKTRGQQVTLRCSSQSGHNTVSWYQQALGQGPQFIFQYYREEENGRGNFPPRFSGLQFPNYSSELNVNALELDDSALYLCASSPTSGNTDTQYFGPGTRLTVL.

CDR3 sequence: CASRFSGTTEQYV. The CDR3 DNA sequence: TGTGCCAGCAGGTTCTCCGGGACTACCGAGCAGTACGTC. The genes are TRBV5-6 and TRBJ2-7, with 7 positions matching TRBD2. The CDR3 consists of 13 residues. Germline loops: CDR1 SGHDT, CDR2 YYEEEE. The ends lost 5 bases at V and 6 bases at J; junction bases unmatched: 8.

In its sample, this clone was seen a few times. The chain combines TRBV29-1 with TRBJ2-7; D perhaps matches TRBD2 (5 bases). V lost 7 bases, J lost 5 bases, and 18 bases lay in between. Germline CDR1 is SQVTM and CDR2 is ANQGSEA. The CDR3 has 13 residues. DNA of the CDR3: TGCAGCGCAGCGGACGGTGGACGGAACGAGCAGTACTTC. Amino acid sequence: CSAADGGRNEQYF.

The sample holds a few counts of this clone. The chain couples TRBV11-2 to TRBJ1-6; D remains ambiguous. The V gene lost 5 bases and the J gene lost 10 bases, with 9 bases spanning the gap. This CDR3 has 12 amino acids. The V gene's germline CDR1 is SGHAT and CDR2 FQNNGV. CDR3 bases: TGTGCCAGCAGCCCTAACCAATCACCCCTCCACTTT. Its translation: CASSPNQSPLHF.

The sample holds a few counts of this clone. The J gene is TRBJ1-3, the V gene TRBV21-1; the table assigns TRBD1, which was not confirmed against the DNA. TRBV21-1 is a listed pseudogene. This CDR3 region has 15 residues. CDR3 coding DNA: TGTGCCAGCAGCAGGGGACACGAGGCTGGAAACACCATATATTTT. Translation gives CASSRGHEAGNTIYF.

The rearrangement links TRBV19 to TRBJ2-2; 11 nucleotides line up with TRBD2. With 6 bases clipped from V and 3 bases from J, the junction kept 9 bases outside the gene matches. This CDR3 contains 17 residues. Germline V lookup: CDR1 LNHDA, CDR2 SQIVND (reference sequence). CDR3 sequence: CASSPGLAAGYTGELFF. As DNA, the CDR3 is TGTGCCAGTAGCCCGGGACTAGCGGCGGGGTACACCGGGGAGCTGTTTTTT.

This clone was found a few times. V gene TRBV19 combines with J gene TRBJ1-3, with 7 bases aligning to TRBD1. The V gene's germline CDR1 is LNHDA and CDR2 SQIVND (reference sequence). The CDR3 extends over 15 amino acids. V trimming: 6 bases; J trimming: 1 base; junction bases outside the gene matches: 6. The chain's CDR3 is CASSDTGDSGNTIYF. The CDR3 nucleotides read TGTGCCAGTAGCGATACAGGGGATTCTGGAAACACCATATATTTT.

The rearrangement uses TRBV28 and TRBJ2-1; 9 bases line up with TRBD2. The CDR3 covers 14 residues. J was trimmed by 7 bases and V by 7 bases; bases with no gene match: 8. Germline assignment: CDR1 MDHEN and CDR2 SYDVKM. CDR3 coding DNA: TGTGCCAGCACACTGATAGCGGGAGAAAATGAGCAGTTCTTC. As protein: CASTLIAGENEQFF.

The chain recombines TRBV5-1 with TRBJ1-1; 7 nucleotides agree with TRBD1. CDR3 length: 15 residues. In germline, CDR1 is SGHRS, CDR2 YFSETQ. Trimming removed 5 bases from V and 2 bases from J; junction bases left unmatched: 9. Written as DNA, the CDR3 is TGCGCCAGCAGTGCGGTAGGGGGCTTCAACACTGAAGCTTTCTTT. It encodes CASSAVGGFNTEAFF.

This chain links TRBV5-1 with TRBJ1-4; no definite D call. V lost 4 bases to trimming and J lost 5 bases, with 9 bases between them. Germline CDR1 reads SGHRS; CDR2 reads YFSETQ. The CDR3 loop spans 13 amino acids. As DNA, the CDR3 is TGCGCCAGCAGCGAGGGAGGGAATGAAAAACTGTTTTTT. Residues: CASSEGGNEKLFF.

This clone was detected only a few times. This chain uses TRBV23-1 with TRBJ2-7, with 8 bases matching TRBD1. TRBV23-1 carries the ORF label, with uncertain function. This CDR3 region has 15 residues. Trimming at V came to 0 bases and at J to 3 bases, leaving 4 bases not matched to a gene. The CDR3 is CASSQSRTGHYEQYF. The CDR3 DNA sequence: TGCGCCAGCAGTCAATCCCGGACAGGGCACTACGAGCAGTACTTC.

This chain links TRBV5-8 with TRBJ1-2; D possibly corresponds to TRBD1 (6 bases). This CDR3 spans 16 amino acids. Per the germline V gene, CDR1 is SGHTS and CDR2 is YDEGEE. Trimming took 5 bases from V and 0 from J, leaving 17 bases between them. CDR3 amino acids: CASRLTGNLANYGYTF. CDR3 DNA: TGTGCCAGCAGGCTTACAGGGAACCTAGCTAACTATGGCTACACCTTC. The variable domain in full, with the rest retrieved from reference TRBV5-8 and TRBJ1-2, is EAGVTQSPTHLIKTRGQQATLRCSPISGHTSVYWYQQALGLGLQFLLWYDEGEERNRGNFPPRFSGRQFPNYSSELNVNALELEDSALYLCASRLTGNLANYGYTFGSGTRLTVV.

The rearrangement uses TRBV5-1 and TRBJ2-2, with D possibly matching TRBD2 (5 bases). This CDR3 region has 15 residues. Germline V lookup: CDR1 SGHRS, CDR2 YFSETQ. V lost 0 bases and J 3 bases, leaving 9 bases between the germline ends. The CDR3 bases are TGCGCCAGCAGCTTGGTTCTAGCAGACACCGGGGAGCTGTTTTTT. Translation gives CASSLVLADTGELFF.

The chain joins TRBV19 to TRBJ2-1, with TRBD1 matching over 8 bases. The V and J ends lost 10 bases and 4 bases, in that order; junction bases with no gene match: 15. Germline loops: CDR1 LNHDA, CDR2 SQIVND (reference sequence). The CDR3 is 16 amino acids. CDR3 region: CATQPLGTGRYNEQFF. The CDR3 coding sequence is TGTGCCACCCAACCCCTCGGGACAGGTCGATACAATGAGCAGTTCTTC.

Worth noting for this clone: Compared with germline, one end of the junction differs, possibly owing to a read error. This chain connects TRBV4-1 to TRBJ2-5; 7 nucleotides agree with TRBD2. This CDR3 has 15 residues. Germline V lookup: CDR1 MGHRA, CDR2 YSYEKL. CDR3 nucleotides: TGCGCCAGCAGCCAACCGACTAGCTACCACGAGACCCAGTACTTC. This sequence encodes CASSQPTSYHETQYF.

This clone showed up just a few times. The chain links TRBV29-1 to TRBJ2-3; D remains ambiguous. V dropped 3 bases and J dropped 3 bases, with 13 bases sitting between them. There are 14 residues in the CDR3. CDR1 is SQVTM, CDR2 ANQGSEA, per germline. The CDR3 loop reads CSVEARGGTDTQYF. The CDR3 coding sequence is TGCAGCGTTGAGGCCCGAGGTGGGACAGATACGCAGTATTTT.

This chain connects TRBV7-8 to TRBJ1-1, with TRBD1 as a possible D gene (5 bases). V lost 5 bases and J 7 bases, leaving 23 bases between the germline ends. This CDR3 contains 16 residues. Germline V gives CDR1 SGHVS, CDR2 FQNEAQ. The CDR3 DNA sequence: TGTGCCAGCAGCCCGGGGGGTGGGGAGGGGATGGTTGAAGCTTTCTTT. Translating gives CASSPGGGEGMVEAFF. The full variable domain, with the rest looked up from reference TRBV7-8 and TRBJ1-1, is GAGVSQSPRYKVAKRGQDVALRCDPISGHVSLFWYQQALGQGPEFLTYFQNEAQLDKSGLPSDRFFAERPEGSVSTLKIQRTQQEDSAVYLCASSPGGGEGMVEAFFGQGTRLTVV.